This T cell receptor beta chain derives from a study of cytomegalovirus exposure and HLA in healthy donors. Data came from immunoSEQ multiplex PCR; TCRdb stores just in-frame clones and leaves some out. The sample yields 250,000 to 300,000 clones, roughly 89% seen once. J gave up 8 bases and V 1 base, and 7 bases lay outside the gene matches. The CDR3 length is 14 residues. Germline V CDR1 and CDR2: SGHDN, FVKESK. The donors were members of the roughly 120-subject validation cohort (separate from the roughly 660-subject first cohort). Input material: PBMCs. The TCR was taken from a woman under 30 in good health and CMV-seronegative. The rearrangement links TRBV14 to TRBJ2-7; the match to TRBD2 covers 8 bases. The CDR3 sequence: CASSQALAVTQQYF. The CDR3 DNA sequence: TGTGCCAGCAGCCAAGCACTAGCGGTGACGCAGCAGTACTTC.